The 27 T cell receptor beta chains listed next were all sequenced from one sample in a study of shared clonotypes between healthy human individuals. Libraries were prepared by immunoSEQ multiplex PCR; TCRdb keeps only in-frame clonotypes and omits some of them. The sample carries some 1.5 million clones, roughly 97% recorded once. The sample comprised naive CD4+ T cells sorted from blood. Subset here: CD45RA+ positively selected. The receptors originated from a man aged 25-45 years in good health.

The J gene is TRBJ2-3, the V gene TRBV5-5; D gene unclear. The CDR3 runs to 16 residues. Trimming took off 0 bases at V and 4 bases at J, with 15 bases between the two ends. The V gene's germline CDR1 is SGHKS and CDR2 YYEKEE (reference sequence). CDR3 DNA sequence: TGTGCCAGCAGCTTGGACCCGCTTACCACCGCAGATACGCAGTATTTT. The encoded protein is CASSLDPLTTADTQYF.

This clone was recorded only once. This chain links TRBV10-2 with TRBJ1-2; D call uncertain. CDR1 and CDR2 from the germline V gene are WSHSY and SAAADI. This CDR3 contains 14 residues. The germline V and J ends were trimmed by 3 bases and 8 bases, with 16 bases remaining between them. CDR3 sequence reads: CASSDRKISVGYTF. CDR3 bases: TGCGCCAGCAGTGACCGTAAGATTTCTGTCGGCTACACCTTC.

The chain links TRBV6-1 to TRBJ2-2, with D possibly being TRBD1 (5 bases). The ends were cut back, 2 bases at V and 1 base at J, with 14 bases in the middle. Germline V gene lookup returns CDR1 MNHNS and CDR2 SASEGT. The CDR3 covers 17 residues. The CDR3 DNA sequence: TGTGCCAGCAGTGAACCTACGGGCAGGGTGAACACCGGGGAGCTGTTTTTT. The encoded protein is CASSEPTGRVNTGELFF.

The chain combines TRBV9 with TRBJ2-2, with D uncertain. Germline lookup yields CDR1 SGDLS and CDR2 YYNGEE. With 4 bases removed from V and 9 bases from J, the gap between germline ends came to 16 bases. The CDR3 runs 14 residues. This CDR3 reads CASSPGDIPRELFF. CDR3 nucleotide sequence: TGTGCCAGCAGCCCCGGTGACATACCCCGGGAGCTGTTTTTT.

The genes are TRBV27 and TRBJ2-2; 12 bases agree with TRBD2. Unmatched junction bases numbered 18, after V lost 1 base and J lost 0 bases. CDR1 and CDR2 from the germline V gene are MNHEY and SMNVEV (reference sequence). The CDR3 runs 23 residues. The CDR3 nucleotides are TGTGCCAGCAGTTTATTTCCCCCTCGGCTAGCGGGAGGGCGGGACGCGAACACCGGGGAGCTGTTTTTT. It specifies CASSLFPPRLAGGRDANTGELFF.

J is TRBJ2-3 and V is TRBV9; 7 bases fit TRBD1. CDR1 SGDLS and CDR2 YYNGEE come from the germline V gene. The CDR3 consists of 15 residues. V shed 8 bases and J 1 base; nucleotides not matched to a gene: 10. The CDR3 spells CASQPRDRGTDTQYF. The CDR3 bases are TGTGCCAGTCAACCCCGGGACAGAGGCACAGATACGCAGTATTTT.

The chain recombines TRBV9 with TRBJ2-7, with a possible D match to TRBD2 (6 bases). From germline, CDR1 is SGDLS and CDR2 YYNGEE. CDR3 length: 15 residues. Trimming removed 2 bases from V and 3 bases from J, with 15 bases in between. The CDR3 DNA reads TGTGCCAGCAGCGTCCGAGGGGACTCCTTCTACGAGCAGTACTTC. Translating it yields CASSVRGDSFYEQYF.

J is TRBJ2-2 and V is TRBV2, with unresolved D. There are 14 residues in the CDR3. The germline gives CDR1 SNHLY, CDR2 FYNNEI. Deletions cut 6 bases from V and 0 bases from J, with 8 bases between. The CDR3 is CASRYGSNTGELFF. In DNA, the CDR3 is TGTGCCAGCAGATACGGATCGAACACCGGGGAGCTGTTTTTT.

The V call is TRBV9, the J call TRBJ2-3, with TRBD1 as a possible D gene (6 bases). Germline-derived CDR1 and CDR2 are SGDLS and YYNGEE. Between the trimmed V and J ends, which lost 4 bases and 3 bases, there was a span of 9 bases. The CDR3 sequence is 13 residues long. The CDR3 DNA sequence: TGTGCCAGCAGCCGTGGACAGACAGATACGCAGTATTTT. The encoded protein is CASSRGQTDTQYF.

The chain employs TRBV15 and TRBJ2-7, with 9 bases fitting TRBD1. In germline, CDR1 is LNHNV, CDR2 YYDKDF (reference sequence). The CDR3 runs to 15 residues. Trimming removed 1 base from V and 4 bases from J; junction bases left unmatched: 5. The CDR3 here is CATSRGDRVRYEQYF. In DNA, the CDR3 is TGTGCCACCAGCAGAGGGGACAGGGTCAGGTACGAGCAGTACTTC.

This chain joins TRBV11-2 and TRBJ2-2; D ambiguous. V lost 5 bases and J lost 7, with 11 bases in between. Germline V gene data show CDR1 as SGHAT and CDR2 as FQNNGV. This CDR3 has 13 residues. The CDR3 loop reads CASSQITGGELFF. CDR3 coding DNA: TGTGCCAGCAGCCAAATCACGGGCGGGGAGCTGTTTTTT.

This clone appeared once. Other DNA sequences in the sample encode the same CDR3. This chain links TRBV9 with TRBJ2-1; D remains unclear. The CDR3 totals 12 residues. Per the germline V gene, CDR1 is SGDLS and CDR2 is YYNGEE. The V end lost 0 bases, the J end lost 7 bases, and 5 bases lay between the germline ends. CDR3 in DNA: TGTGCCAGCAGCGTAGCTCTGAATGAGCAGTTCTTC. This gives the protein CASSVALNEQFF.

Written as DNA, the CDR3 is TGTGCCAGCAGCGTTTCAGGGGGAGGTGGTTGGGAGACCCAGTACTTC. Encoded protein: CASSVSGGGGWETQYF. The chain combines TRBV9 with TRBJ2-5, with D possibly TRBD1 on 7 matching bases. The CDR3 is made up of 16 amino acids. The ends were cut back, 2 bases at V and 5 bases at J, with 19 bases in the middle. CDR1 SGDLS and CDR2 YYNGEE come from the germline V gene.

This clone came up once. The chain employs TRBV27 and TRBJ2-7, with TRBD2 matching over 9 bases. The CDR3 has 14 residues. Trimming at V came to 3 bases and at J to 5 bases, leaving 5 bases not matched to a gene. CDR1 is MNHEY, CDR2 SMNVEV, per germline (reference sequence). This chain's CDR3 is CASSLGTSPNEQYF. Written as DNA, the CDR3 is TGTGCCAGCAGTTTGGGGACTAGCCCCAACGAGCAGTACTTC.

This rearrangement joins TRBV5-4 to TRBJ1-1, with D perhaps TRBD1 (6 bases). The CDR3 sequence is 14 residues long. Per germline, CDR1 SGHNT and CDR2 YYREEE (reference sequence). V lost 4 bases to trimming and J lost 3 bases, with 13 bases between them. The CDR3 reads CASSLPAGDTEAFF. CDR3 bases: TGTGCCAGCAGCCTCCCCGCAGGGGACACTGAAGCTTTCTTT.

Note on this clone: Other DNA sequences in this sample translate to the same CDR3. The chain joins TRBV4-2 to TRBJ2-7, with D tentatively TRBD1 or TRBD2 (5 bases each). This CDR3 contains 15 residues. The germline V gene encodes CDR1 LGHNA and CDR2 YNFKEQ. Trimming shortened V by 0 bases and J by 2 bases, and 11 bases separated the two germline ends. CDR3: CASSQEGRGTYEQYF. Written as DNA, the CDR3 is TGTGCCAGCAGCCAAGAGGGACGGGGAACCTACGAGCAGTACTTC.

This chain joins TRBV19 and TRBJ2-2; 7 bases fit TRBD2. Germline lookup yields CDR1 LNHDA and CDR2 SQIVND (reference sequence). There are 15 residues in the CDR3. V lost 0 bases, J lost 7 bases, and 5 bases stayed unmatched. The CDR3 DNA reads TGTGCCAGTAGTATAGATCTACTAGCGAACGGGGAGCTGTTTTTT. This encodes CASSIDLLANGELFF.

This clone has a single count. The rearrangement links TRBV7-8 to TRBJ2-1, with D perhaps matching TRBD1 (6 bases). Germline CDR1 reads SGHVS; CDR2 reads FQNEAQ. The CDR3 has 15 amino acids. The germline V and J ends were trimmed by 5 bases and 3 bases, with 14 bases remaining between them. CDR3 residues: CASSPDRIIYNEQFF. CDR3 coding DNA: TGTGCCAGCAGCCCCGACAGGATAATCTACAATGAGCAGTTCTTC.

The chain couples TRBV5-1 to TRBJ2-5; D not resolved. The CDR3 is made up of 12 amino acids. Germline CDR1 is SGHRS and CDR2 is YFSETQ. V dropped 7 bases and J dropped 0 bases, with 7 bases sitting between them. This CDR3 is CASWEHQETQYF. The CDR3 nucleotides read TGCGCCAGCTGGGAACACCAAGAGACCCAGTACTTC.

The CDR3 DNA sequence: TGTGCCAGCAGCTTAAAAAGGACACCTTCCTACGAGCAGTACTTC. This codes for CASSLKRTPSYEQYF. This chain links TRBV7-8 with TRBJ2-7; D might be TRBD1 (5 bases). The V gene lost 2 bases and the J gene lost 1 base, with 12 bases spanning the gap. In germline, CDR1 is SGHVS, CDR2 FQNEAQ. The CDR3 runs to 15 residues.

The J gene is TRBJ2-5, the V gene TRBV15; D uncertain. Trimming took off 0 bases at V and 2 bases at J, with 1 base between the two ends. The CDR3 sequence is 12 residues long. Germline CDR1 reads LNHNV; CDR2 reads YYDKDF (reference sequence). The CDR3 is CATSREQETQYF. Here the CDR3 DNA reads TGTGCCACCAGCAGAGAGCAAGAGACCCAGTACTTC.

The CDR3 reads CASSFIRTSGSRPGELFF. CDR3 coding DNA: TGTGCCAGCAGCTTCATTCGGACTAGCGGGAGTAGGCCCGGGGAGCTGTTTTTT. This chain links TRBV7-6 with TRBJ2-2; 13 bases agree with TRBD2. This CDR3 spans 18 amino acids. CDR1 SGHVS and CDR2 FNYEAQ come from the germline V gene. V trimming: 3 bases; J trimming: 6 bases; junction bases outside the gene matches: 10.

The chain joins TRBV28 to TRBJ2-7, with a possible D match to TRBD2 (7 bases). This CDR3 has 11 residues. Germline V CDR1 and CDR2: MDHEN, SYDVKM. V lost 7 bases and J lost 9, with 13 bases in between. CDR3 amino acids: CASNTGGAQYF. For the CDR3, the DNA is TGTGCCAGCAATACGGGGGGCGCGCAGTACTTC. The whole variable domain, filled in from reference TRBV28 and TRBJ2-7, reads DVKVTQSSRYLVKRTGEKVFLECVQDMDHENMFWYRQDPGLGLRLIYFSYDVKMKEKGDIPEGYSVSREKKERFSLILESASTNQTSMYLCASNTGGAQYFGPGTRLTVT.

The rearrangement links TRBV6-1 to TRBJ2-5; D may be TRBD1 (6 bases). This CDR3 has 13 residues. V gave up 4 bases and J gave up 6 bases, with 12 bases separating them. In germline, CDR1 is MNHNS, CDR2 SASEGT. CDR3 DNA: TGTGCCAGCAGTGTAAACAGGGTAAAGACCCAGTACTTC. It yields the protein CASSVNRVKTQYF.

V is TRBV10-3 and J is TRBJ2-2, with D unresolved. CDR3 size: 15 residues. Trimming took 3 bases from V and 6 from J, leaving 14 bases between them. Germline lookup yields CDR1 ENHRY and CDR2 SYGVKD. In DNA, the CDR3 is TGTGCCATCAGTGATACCCTAGTTTCTGCCGGGGAGCTGTTTTTT. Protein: CAISDTLVSAGELFF.

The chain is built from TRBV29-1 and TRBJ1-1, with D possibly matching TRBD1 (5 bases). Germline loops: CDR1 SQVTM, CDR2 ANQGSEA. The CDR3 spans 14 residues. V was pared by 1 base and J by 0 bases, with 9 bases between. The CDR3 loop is CSVEGQLVNTEAFF. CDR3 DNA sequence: TGCAGCGTTGAAGGACAGCTAGTGAACACTGAAGCTTTCTTT. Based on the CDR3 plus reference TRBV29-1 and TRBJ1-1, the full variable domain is SAVISQKPSRDICQRGTSLTIQCQVDSQVTMMFWYRQQPGQSLTLIATANQGSEATYESGFVIDKFPISRPNLTFSTLTVSNMSPEDSSIYLCSVEGQLVNTEAFFGQGTRLTVV.

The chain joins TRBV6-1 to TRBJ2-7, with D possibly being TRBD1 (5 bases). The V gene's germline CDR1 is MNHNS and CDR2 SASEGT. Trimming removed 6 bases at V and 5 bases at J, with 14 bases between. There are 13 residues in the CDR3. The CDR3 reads CASSWGGWDEQYF. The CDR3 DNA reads TGTGCCAGCAGCTGGGGCGGATGGGACGAGCAGTACTTC.